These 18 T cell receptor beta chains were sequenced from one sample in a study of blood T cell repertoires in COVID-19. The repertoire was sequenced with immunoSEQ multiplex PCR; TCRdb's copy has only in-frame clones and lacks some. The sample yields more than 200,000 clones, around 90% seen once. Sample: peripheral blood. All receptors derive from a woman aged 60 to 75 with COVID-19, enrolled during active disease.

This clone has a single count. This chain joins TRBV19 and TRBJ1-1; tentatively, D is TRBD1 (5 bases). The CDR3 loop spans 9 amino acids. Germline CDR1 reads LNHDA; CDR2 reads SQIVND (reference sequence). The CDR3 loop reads CGSGFGAFF. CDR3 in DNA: TGTGGATCAGGGTTTGGTGCTTTCTTT. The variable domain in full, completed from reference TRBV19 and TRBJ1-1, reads DGGITQSPKYLFRKEGQNVTLSCEQNLNHDAMYWYRQDPGQGLRLIYYSQIVNDFQKGDIAEGYSVSREKKESFPLTVTSAQKNPTAFYLCGSGFGAFFGQGTRLTVV.

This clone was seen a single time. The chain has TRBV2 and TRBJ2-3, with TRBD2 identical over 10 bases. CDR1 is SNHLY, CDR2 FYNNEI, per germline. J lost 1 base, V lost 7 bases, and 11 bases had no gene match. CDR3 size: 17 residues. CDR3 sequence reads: CASIRASGGIRTDTQYF. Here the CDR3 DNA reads TGTGCCAGCATTCGGGCTAGCGGGGGCATTCGCACAGATACGCAGTATTTT.

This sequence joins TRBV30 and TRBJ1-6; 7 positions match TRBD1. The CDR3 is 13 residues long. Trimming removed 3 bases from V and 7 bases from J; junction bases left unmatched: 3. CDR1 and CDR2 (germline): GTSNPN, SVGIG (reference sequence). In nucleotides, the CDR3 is TGTGCCTGGAGCACAGGGGCAAATTCACCCCTCCACTTT. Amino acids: CAWSTGANSPLHF.

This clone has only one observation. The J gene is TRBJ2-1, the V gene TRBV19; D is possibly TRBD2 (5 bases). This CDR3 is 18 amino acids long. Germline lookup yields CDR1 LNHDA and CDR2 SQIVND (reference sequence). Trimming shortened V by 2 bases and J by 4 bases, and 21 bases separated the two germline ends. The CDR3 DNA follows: TGTGCCAGTAGTATATCGGGCCGAGGGCTCTCCTCATACAATGAGCAGTTCTTC. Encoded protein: CASSISGRGLSSYNEQFF.

CDR3 coding DNA: TGTGCCAGCAGCGTCACCCCGGGAGGGCTCAGCAATGAGCAGTTCTTC. Its protein is CASSVTPGGLSNEQFF. The J gene is TRBJ2-1, the V gene TRBV9; TRBD2 matches 8 bases. The CDR3 is made up of 16 amino acids. With 2 bases clipped from V and 6 bases from J, the junction kept 10 bases outside the gene matches. Germline values: CDR1 SGDLS, CDR2 YYNGEE.

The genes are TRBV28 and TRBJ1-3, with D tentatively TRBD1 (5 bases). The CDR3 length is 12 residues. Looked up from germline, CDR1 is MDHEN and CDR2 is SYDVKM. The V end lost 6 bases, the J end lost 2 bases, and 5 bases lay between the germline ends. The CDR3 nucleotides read TGTGCCAGCAGGACAGCTGGAAACACCATATATTTT. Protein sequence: CASRTAGNTIYF.

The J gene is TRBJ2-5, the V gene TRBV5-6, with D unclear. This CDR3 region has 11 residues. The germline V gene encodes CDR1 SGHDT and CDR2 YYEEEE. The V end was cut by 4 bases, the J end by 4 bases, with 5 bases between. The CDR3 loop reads CASSTGETQYF. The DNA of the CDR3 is TGTGCCAGCAGCACCGGAGAGACCCAGTACTTC. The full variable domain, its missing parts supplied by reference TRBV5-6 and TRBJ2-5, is DAGVTQSPTHLIKTRGQQVTLRCSPKSGHDTVSWYQQALGQGPQFIFQYYEEEERQRGNFPDRFSGHQFPNYSSELNVNALLLGDSALYLCASSTGETQYFGPGTRLLVL.

This CDR3 reads CASSTPRGGVNEQFF. The CDR3 nucleotides read TGTGCCAGTAGTACCCCGCGCGGAGGGGTCAATGAGCAGTTCTTC. The chain has TRBV19 and TRBJ2-1, with D possibly matching TRBD2 (6 bases). CDR1 LNHDA and CDR2 SQIVND come from the germline V gene (reference sequence). The CDR3 contains 15 residues. V was shortened by 4 bases and J by 6 bases, with 16 bases between the two germline ends.

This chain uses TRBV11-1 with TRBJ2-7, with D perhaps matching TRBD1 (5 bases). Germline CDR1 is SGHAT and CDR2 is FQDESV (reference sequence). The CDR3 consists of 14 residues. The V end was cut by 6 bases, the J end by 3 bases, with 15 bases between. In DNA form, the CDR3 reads TGTGCCAGCAGTCCCGCAGGGCTGGACTACGAGCAGTACTTC. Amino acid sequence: CASSPAGLDYEQYF.

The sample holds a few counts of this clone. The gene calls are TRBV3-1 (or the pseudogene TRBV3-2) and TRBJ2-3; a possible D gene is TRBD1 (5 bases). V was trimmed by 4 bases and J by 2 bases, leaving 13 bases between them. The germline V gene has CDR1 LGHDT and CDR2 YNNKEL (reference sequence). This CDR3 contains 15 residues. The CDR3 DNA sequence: TGTGCCAGCAGCCTTGGTGGGGCTGACACAGATACGCAGTATTTT. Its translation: CASSLGGADTDTQYF.

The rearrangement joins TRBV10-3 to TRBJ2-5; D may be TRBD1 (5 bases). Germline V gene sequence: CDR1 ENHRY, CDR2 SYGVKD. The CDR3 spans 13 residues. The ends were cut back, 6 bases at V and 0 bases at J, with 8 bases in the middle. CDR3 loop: CAIRTEYQETQYF. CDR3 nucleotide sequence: TGTGCCATCAGGACAGAGTACCAAGAGACCCAGTACTTC.

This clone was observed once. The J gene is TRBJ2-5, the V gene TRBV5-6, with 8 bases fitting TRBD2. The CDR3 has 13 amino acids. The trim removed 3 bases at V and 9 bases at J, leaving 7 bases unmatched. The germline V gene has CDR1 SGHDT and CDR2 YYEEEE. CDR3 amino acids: CASSSSGYGAQYF. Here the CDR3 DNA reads TGTGCCAGCAGCTCTAGCGGGTATGGGGCCCAGTACTTC.

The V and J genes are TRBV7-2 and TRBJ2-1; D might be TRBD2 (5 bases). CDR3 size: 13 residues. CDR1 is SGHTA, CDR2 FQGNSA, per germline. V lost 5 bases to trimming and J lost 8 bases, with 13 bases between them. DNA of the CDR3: TGTGCCAGCAGCCCTAGGCAAGCGGATGAGCAGTTCTTC. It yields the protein CASSPRQADEQFF.

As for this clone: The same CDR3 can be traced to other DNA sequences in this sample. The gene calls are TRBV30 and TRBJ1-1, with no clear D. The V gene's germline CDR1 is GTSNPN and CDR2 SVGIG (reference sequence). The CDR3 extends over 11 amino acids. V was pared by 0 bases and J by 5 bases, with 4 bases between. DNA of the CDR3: TGTGCCTGGAGTGTACAGACTGAAGCTTTCTTT. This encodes CAWSVQTEAFF. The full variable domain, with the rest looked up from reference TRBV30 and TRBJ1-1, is SQTIHQWPATLVQPVGSPLSLECTVEGTSNPNLYWYRQAAGRGLQLLFYSVGIGQISSEVPQNLSASRPQDRQFILSSKKLLLSDSGFYLCAWSVQTEAFFGQGTRLTVV.

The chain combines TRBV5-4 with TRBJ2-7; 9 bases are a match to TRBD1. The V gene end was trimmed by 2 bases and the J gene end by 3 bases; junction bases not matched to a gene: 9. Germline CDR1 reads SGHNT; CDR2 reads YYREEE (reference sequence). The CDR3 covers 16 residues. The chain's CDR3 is CASSFLKGQGIYEQYF. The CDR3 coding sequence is TGTGCCAGCAGCTTTCTCAAGGGACAGGGTATCTACGAGCAGTACTTC.

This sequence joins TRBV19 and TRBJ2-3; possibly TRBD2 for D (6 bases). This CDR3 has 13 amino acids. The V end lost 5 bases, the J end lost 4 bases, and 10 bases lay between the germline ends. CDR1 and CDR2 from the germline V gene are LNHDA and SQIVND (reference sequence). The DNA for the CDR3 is TGTGCCAGTAGTGTCCCGGGGGCAGATACGCAGTATTTT. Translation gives CASSVPGADTQYF. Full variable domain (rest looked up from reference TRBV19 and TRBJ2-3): DGGITQSPKYLFRKEGQNVTLSCEQNLNHDAMYWYRQDPGQGLRLIYYSQIVNDFQKGDIAEGYSVSREKKESFPLTVTSAQKNPTAFYLCASSVPGADTQYFGPGTRLTVL.

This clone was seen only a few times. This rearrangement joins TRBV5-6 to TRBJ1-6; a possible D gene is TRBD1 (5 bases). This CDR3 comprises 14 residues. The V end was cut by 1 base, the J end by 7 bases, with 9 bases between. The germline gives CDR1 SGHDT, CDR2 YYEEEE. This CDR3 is CASSLRDSNSPLHF. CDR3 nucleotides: TGTGCCAGCAGCTTGAGAGACAGCAATTCACCCCTCCACTTT.

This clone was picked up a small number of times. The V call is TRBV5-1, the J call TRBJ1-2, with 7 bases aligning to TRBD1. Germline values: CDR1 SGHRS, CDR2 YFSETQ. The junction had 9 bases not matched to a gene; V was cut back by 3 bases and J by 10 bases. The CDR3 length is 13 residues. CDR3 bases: TGCGCCAGCAGCTGGGGATATGACAGGGACTACACCTTC. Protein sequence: CASSWGYDRDYTF.